The clone carrying this T cell receptor beta chain was detected only a few times. Its antigen remains unknown. Each CDR3 protein gets one entry after TCRdb re-called the 5' RACE reads with MiXCR. The sample records some 300,000 distinct CDR3 sequences, around 10% being singletons. The sample is drawn from a study of T cells after yellow fever vaccination. Findings of the study overall: Post-booster samples contained most primary-vaccination clones (around 95% CD4, approximately 88% CD8).

The CDR3 covers 15 residues. The J segment lost 6 bases and the V segment lost 5 bases, leaving 5 bases of the junction unmatched. The germline gives CDR1 PRHDT, CDR2 FYEKMQ (reference sequence). This TCR was sampled from a man in his late teens or twenties who received the YFV17D yellow fever vaccine. The source was CD4+ T cells sorted from PBMCs, collected 5 days after the yellow fever booster vaccination. V usage is TRBV13 and J usage is TRBJ2-5; 14 nucleotides agree with TRBD2. The CDR3 loop reads CASSPGLAGGQTQYF. Written as DNA, the CDR3 is TGTGCCAGCAGCCCCGGACTAGCGGGGGGACAGACCCAGTACTTC.